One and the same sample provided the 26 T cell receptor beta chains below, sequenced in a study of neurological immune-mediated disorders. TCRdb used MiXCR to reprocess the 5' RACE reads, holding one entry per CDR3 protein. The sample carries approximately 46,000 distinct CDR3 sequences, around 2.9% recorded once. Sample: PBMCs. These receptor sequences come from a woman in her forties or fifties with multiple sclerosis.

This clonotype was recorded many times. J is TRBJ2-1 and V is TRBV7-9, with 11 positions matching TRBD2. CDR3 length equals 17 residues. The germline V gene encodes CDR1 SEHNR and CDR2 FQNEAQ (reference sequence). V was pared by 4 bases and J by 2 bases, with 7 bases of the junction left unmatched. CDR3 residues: CASSSPGLAVTYNEQFF. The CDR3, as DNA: TGTGCCAGCAGCTCCCCGGGACTAGCGGTGACCTACAATGAGCAGTTCTTC.

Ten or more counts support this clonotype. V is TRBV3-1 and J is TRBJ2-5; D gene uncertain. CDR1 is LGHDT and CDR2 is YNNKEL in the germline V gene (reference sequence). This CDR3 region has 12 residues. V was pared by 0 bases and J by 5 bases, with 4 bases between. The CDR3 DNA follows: TGTGCCAGCAGCCAAGATGAGGAGACCCAGTACTTC. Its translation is CASSQDEETQYF.

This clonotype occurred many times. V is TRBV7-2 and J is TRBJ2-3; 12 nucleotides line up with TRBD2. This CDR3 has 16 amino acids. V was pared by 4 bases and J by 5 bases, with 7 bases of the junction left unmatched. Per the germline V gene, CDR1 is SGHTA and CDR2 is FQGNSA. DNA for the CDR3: TGTGCCAGCAGCTCTCTAGCGGGAGGGCCTCTAGATACGCAGTATTTT. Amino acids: CASSSLAGGPLDTQYF.

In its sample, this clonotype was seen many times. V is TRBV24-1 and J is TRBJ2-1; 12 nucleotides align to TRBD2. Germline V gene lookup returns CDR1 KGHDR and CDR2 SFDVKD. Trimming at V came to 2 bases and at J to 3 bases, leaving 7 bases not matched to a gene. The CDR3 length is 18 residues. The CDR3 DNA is TGTGCCACCAGTGATTCGGCTAGCGGGAGGGCCGGCTACAATGAGCAGTTCTTC. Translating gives CATSDSASGRAGYNEQFF.

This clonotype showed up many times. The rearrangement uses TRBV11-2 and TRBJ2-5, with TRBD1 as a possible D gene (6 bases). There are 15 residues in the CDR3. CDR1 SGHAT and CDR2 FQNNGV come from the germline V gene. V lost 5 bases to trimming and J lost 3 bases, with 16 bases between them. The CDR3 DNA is TGTGCCAGCAGCAAACGGGACACAAAAGAAGAGACCCAGTACTTC. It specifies CASSKRDTKEETQYF.

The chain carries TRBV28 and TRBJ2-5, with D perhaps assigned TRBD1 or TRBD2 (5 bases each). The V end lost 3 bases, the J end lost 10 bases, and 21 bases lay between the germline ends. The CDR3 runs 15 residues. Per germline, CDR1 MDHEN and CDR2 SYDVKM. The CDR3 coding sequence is TGTGCCAGCAGTTTGGGCAGGGACCCTACGCAGAACCAGTACTTC. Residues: CASSLGRDPTQNQYF. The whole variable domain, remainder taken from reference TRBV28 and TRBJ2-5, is DVKVTQSSRYLVKRTGEKVFLECVQDMDHENMFWYRQDPGLGLRLIYFSYDVKMKEKGDIPEGYSVSREKKERFSLILESASTNQTSMYLCASSLGRDPTQNQYFGPGTRLLVL.

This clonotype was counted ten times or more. The CDR3 spells CATSRERGYQETQYF. The CDR3 bases are TGTGCCACCAGCAGAGAGCGGGGGTACCAAGAGACCCAGTACTTC. The chain employs TRBV15 and TRBJ2-5; 7 bases are shared with TRBD2. The CDR3 has 15 amino acids. Germline V gives CDR1 LNHNV, CDR2 YYDKDF (reference sequence). With V trimmed by 0 bases and J by 0 bases, 1 base remained unmatched.

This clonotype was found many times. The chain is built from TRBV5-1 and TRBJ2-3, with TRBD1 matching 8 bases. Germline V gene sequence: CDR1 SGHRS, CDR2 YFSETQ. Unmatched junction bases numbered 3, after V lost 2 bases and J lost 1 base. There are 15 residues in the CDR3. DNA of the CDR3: TGCGCCAGCAGCTTCTCGGACAGGGGCACAGATACGCAGTATTTT. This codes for CASSFSDRGTDTQYF.

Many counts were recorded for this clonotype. CDR3 region: CASSSGTGINEQYF. CDR3 nucleotides: TGTGCCAGCAGCTCCGGGACAGGGATCAACGAGCAGTACTTC. V usage is TRBV7-2 and J usage is TRBJ2-7; 9 bases are a match to TRBD1. J gave up 5 bases and V 4 bases, and 6 bases lay outside the gene matches. Germline CDR1 and CDR2: SGHTA and FQGNSA. The CDR3 is made up of 14 amino acids.

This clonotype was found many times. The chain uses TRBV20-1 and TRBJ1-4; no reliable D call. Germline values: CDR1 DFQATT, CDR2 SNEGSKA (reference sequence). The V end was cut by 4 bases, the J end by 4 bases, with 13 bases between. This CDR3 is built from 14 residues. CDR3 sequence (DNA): TGCAGTGCTATGGCCAGGCCCTTTAATGAAAAACTGTTTTTT. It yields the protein CSAMARPFNEKLFF.

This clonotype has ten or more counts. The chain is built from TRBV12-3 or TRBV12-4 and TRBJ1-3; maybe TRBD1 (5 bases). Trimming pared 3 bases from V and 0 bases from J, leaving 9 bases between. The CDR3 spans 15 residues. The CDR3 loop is CASSLVGVSGNTIYF. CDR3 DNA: TGTGCCAGCAGTTTGGTAGGGGTCTCTGGAAACACCATATATTTT.

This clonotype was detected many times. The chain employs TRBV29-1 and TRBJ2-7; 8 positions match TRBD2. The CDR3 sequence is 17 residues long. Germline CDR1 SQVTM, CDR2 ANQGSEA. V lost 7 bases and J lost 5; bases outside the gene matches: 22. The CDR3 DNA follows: TGCAGCGGTCCCTCCCACGACTCGGGACTAGTTCTTCACGAGCAGTACTTC. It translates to CSGPSHDSGLVLHEQYF.

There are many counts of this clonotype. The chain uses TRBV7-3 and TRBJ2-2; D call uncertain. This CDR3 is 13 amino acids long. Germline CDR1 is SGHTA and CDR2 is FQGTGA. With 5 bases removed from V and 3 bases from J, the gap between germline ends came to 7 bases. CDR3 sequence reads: CASSPFDTGELFF. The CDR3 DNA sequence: TGTGCCAGCAGCCCCTTCGACACCGGGGAGCTGTTTTTT.

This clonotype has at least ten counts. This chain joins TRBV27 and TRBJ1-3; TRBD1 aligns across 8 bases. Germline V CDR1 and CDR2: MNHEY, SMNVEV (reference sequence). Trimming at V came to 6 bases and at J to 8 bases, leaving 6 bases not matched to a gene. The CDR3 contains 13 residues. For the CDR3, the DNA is TGTGCCAGCAGGATCACAGGGGGGGACACCATATATTTT. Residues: CASRITGGDTIYF.

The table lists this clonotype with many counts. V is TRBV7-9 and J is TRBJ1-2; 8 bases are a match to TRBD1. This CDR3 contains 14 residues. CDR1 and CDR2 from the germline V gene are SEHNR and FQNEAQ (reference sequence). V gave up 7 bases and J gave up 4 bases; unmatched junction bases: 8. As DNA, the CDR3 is TGTGCCAGCACCGCTCCCGACAGGGGCTATGGCTACACCTTC. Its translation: CASTAPDRGYGYTF.

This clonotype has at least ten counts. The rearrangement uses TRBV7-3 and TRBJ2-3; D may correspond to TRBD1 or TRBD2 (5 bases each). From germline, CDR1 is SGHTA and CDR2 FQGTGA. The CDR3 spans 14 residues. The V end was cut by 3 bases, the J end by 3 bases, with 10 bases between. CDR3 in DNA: TGTGCCAGCAGCTTGACGGGGCGGACAGATACGCAGTATTTT. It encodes CASSLTGRTDTQYF.

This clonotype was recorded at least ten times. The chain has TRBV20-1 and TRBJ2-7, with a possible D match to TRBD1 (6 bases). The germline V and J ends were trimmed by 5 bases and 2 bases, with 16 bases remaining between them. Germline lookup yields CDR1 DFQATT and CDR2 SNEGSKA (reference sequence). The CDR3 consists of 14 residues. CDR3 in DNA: TGCAGTGCTGTGGGACACCTTAACCCCTACGAGCAGTACTTC. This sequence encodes CSAVGHLNPYEQYF.

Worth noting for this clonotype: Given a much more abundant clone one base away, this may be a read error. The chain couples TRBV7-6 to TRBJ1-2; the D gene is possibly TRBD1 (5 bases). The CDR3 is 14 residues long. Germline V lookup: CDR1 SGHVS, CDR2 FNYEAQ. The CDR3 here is CVSSPTGGTYGYTF. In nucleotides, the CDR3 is TGTGTCAGCAGCCCCACCGGGGGGACCTATGGCTACACCTTC.

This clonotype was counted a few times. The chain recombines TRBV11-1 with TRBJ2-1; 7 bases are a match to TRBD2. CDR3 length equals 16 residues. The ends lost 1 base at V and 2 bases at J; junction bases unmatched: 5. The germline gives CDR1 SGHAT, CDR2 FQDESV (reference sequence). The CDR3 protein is CASSLGAGAAYNEQFF. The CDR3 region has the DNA TGTGCCAGCAGCTTAGGGGCGGGAGCCGCCTACAATGAGCAGTTCTTC.

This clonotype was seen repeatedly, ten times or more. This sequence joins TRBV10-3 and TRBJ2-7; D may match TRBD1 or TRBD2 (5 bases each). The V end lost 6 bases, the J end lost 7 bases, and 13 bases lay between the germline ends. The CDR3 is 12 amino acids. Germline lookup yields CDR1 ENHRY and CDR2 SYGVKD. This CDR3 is CAIRGRSGEQYV. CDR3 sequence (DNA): TGTGCCATCAGGGGACGGAGTGGGGAGCAGTACGTC.

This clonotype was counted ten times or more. The CDR3 here is CSASDFSSYNEQFF. CDR3 DNA: TGCAGTGCTTCGGACTTTAGCTCCTACAATGAGCAGTTCTTC. This rearrangement joins TRBV20-1 to TRBJ2-1, with a possible D match to TRBD2 (5 bases). The CDR3 contains 14 residues. The germline V and J ends were trimmed by 5 bases and 0 bases, with 11 bases remaining between them. From germline, CDR1 is DFQATT and CDR2 SNEGSKA (reference sequence).

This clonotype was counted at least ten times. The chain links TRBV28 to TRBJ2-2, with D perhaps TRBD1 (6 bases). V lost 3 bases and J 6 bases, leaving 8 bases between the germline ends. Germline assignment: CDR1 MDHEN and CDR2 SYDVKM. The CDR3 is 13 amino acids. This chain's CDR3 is CASSFRGAGELFF. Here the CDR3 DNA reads TGTGCCAGCAGTTTCAGGGGTGCCGGGGAGCTGTTTTTT.

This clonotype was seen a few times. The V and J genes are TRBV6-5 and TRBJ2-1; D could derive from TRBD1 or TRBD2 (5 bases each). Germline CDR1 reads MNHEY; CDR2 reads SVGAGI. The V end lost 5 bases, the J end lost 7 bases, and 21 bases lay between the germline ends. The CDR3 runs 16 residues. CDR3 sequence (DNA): TGTGCCAGCAGTCCAAGGCCGGGACGCCCGGAGAATGAGCAGTTCTTC. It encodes CASSPRPGRPENEQFF.

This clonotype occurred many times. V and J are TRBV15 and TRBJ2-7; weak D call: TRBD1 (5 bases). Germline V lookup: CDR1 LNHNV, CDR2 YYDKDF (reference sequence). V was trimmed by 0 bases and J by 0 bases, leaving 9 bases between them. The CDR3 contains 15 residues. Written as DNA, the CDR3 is TGTGCCACCAGCAGAGACAGGGCCGTCTCCTACGAGCAGTACTTC. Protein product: CATSRDRAVSYEQYF.

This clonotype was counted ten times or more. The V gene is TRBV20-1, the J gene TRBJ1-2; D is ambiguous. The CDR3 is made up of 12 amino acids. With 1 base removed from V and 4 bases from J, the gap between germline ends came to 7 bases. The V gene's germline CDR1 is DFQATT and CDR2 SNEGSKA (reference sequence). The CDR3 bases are TGCAGTGCTAGAGGGGTGAGCTATGGCTACACCTTC. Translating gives CSARGVSYGYTF.

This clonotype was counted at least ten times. The CDR3 bases are TGCGCCAGCAGCCAAGAAAAGGGTAGCGGCACAGATACGCAGTATTTT. It codes for CASSQEKGSGTDTQYF. This rearrangement joins TRBV4-1 to TRBJ2-3, with D possibly being TRBD2 (5 bases). The CDR3 runs to 16 residues. Germline loops: CDR1 MGHRA, CDR2 YSYEKL. V was trimmed by 0 bases and J by 1 base, leaving 11 bases between them.